A single sample gave rise to the 4 T cell receptor beta chains below, sequenced in a study of vaccination and CD4 T cells after COVID-19. These receptors have no known antigen. Cultured CD4+ T cell DNA underwent sequencing with the Oncomine TCR Beta short-read assay. TCRdb reprocessed the PCR reads via MiXCR and lists one record per CDR3 protein. The sample gives 20,000 to 25,000 distinct CDR3 sequences, around 39% of which show up once; approximately 18% is in the top ten. The treatment was: approximately 9-day PBMC culture with coronavirus spike peptide pools or control peptides (ViraFEST assay). The sequencing here drew on CD4+ T cells from blood, cultured in vitro, taken before SARS-CoV-2 vaccination. Every receptor here comes from a human donor who received a COVID-19 vaccine.

J is TRBJ2-1 and V is TRBV6-5; no clear D. CDR1 and CDR2 (germline): MNHEY, SVGAGI. This CDR3 has 14 residues. The V and J ends lost 0 bases and 7 bases respectively, with 10 bases between them. The chain's CDR3 is CASSYSGTANEQFF. CDR3 nucleotide sequence: TGTGCCAGCAGTTACTCAGGCACGGCTAATGAGCAGTTCTTC.

The chain uses TRBV7-8 and TRBJ1-6; 10 positions agree with TRBD1. V lost 7 bases to trimming and J lost 9 bases; unmatched junction nucleotides: 12. The CDR3 contains 16 residues. CDR1 is SGHVS and CDR2 is FQNEAQ in the germline V gene. Here the CDR3 reads CASTPSGGQGSSPLHF. CDR3 nucleotides: TGTGCCAGCACCCCTAGCGGGGGACAGGGGTCTTCACCCCTCCACTTT. Full variable domain (remainder filled in from reference TRBV7-8 and TRBJ1-6): GAGVSQSPRYKVAKRGQDVALRCDPISGHVSLFWYQQALGQGPEFLTYFQNEAQLDKSGLPSDRFFAERPEGSVSTLKIQRTQQEDSAVYLCASTPSGGQGSSPLHFGNGTRLTVT.

The CDR3 DNA follows: TGTGCCAGTAGTTGGGGAGCGGGTAATGAAAAACTGTTTTTT. Translation gives CASSWGAGNEKLFF. V usage is TRBV19 and J usage is TRBJ1-4; D uncertain. This CDR3 is 14 amino acids long. The V gene lost 5 bases and the J gene lost 4 bases, with 11 bases spanning the gap. From germline, CDR1 is LNHDA and CDR2 SQIVND (reference sequence).

In its sample, this clonotype was seen a few times. This chain joins TRBV19 and TRBJ1-5; tentative D call: TRBD1 (5 bases). Trimming took off 2 bases at V and 4 bases at J, with 12 bases between the two ends. Germline CDR1 reads LNHDA; CDR2 reads SQIVND (reference sequence). The CDR3 is made up of 15 amino acids. The DNA of the CDR3 is TGTGCCAGTAGTATAAATATCGGGGCTAATCAGCCCCAGCATTTT. This gives the protein CASSINIGANQPQHF.